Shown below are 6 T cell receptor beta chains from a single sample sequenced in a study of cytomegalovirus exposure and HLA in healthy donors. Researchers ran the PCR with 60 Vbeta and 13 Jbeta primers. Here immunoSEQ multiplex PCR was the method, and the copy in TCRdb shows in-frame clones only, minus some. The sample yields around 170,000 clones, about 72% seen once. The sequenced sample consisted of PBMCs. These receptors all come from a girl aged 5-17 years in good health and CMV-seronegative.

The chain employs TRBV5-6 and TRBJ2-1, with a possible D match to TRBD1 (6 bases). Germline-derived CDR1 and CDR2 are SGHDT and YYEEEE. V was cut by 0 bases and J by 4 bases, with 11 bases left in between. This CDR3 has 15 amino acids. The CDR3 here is CASSLEQGPYNEQFF. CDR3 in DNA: TGTGCCAGCAGCTTGGAGCAGGGGCCTTACAATGAGCAGTTCTTC.

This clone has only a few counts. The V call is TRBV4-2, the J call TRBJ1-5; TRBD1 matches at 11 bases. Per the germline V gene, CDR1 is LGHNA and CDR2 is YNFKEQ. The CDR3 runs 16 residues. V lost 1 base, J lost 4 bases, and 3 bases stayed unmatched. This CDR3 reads CASSQGGDRGNQPQHF. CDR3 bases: TGTGCCAGCAGCCAAGGAGGGGACAGGGGGAATCAGCCCCAGCATTTT.

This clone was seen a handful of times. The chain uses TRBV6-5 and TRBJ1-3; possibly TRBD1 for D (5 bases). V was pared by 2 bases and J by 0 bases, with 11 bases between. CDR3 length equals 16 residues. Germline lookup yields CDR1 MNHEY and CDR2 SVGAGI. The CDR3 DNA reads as TGTGCCAGCAGTTACCAAGGGGCCTCCTCTGGAAACACCATATATTTT. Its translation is CASSYQGASSGNTIYF.

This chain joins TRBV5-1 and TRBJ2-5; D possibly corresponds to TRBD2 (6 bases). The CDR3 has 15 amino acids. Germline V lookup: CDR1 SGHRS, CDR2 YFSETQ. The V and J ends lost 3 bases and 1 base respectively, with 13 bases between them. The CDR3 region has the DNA TGCGCCAGCAGCTCCGAGGGACTCCTCCAAGAGACCCAGTACTTC. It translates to CASSSEGLLQETQYF.

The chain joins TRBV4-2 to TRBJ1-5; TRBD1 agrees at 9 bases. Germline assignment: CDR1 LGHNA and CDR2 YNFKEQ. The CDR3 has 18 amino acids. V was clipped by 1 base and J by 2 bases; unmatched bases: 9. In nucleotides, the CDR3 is TGTGCCAGCAGCCAAGGGGACAGGGCAGCAGAAGGCAATCAGCCCCAGCATTTT. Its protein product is CASSQGDRAAEGNQPQHF.

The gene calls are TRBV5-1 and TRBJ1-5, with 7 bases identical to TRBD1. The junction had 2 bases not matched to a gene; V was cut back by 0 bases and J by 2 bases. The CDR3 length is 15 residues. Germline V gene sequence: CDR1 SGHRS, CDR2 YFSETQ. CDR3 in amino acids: CASSLGQGGNQPQHF. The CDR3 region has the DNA TGCGCCAGCAGCTTGGGACAGGGTGGCAATCAGCCCCAGCATTTT.